The present TCR beta chain was sequenced within a study of cytomegalovirus exposure and HLA in healthy donors. PCR amplification relied on 60 Vbeta primers (plus 13 Jbeta primers). Measured with immunoSEQ multiplex PCR; TCRdb has only the in-frame clones, and not every one. Among around 160,000 clones listed, roughly three quarters were seen once. The germline CDR1 and CDR2 sequences are LGHNA and YNFKEQ. V was cut by 0 bases and J by 6 bases, with 14 bases left in between. The CDR3 has 16 residues. The sample holds one count of this clone. The antigen remains unidentified. Regarding the study as a whole: According to the study, roughly 160 TCR beta chains were cytomegalovirus-associated. The study carried out a later analysis of TCR beta sequences. It associated 15,000 to 20,000 of them with specific HLA alleles at a false discovery rate of 0.05. Reported findings show TCR beta sequences accurately forecast HLA-A and HLA-B alleles in most subjects.

The TCR sequence derives from a male donor in good health and CMV-seropositive. The sample comprised PBMCs. The V gene is TRBV4-2, the J gene TRBJ1-4, with D possibly TRBD1 on 5 matching bases. For the CDR3, the DNA is TGTGCCAGCAGCCAAGATCCGAGCAGGGCCGATGAAAAACTGTTTTTT. Translating gives CASSQDPSRADEKLFF.